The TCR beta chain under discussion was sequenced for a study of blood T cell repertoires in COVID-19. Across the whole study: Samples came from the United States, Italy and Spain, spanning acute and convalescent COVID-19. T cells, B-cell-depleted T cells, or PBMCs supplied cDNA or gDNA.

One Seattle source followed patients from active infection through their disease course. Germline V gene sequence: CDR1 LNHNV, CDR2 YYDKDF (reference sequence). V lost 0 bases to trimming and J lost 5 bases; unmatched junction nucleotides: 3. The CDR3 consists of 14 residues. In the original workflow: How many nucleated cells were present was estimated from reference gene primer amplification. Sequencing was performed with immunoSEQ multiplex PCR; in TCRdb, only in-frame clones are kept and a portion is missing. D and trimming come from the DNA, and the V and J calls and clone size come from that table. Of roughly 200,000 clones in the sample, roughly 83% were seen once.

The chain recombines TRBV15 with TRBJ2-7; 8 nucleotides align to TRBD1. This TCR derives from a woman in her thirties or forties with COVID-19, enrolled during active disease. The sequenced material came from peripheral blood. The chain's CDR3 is CATSRDDRGNEQYF. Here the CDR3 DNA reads TGTGCCACCAGCAGAGATGACAGGGGTAACGAGCAGTACTTC.